This TCR beta chain emerged from a study of blood T cell repertoires in COVID-19. In the study overall: Sample material is recorded as cDNA or gDNA derived from T cells, B-cell-depleted T cells, or PBMCs.

Authors' processing steps: Amplification of reference gene primers provided the estimated nucleated cell counts. Measured with immunoSEQ multiplex PCR; TCRdb has only the in-frame clones, and not every one. The DNA was the basis for D and trimming; V, J and clone size are from that table. The table lists tens of thousands of clones, 75% to 90% of them singletons. This clone was observed a single time. The CDR3 covers 15 residues. CDR1 is MRHNA, CDR2 SNTAGT, per germline. V lost 5 bases and J lost 0; bases outside the gene matches: 0. The TCR was taken from a man in his sixties with acute or convalescent COVID-19. Specimen: peripheral blood. The chain employs TRBV6-4 and TRBJ2-1; 11 nucleotides align to TRBD2. The CDR3 region has the DNA TGTGCCAGCAGTACTAGCGGGGGCTCCTACAATGAGCAGTTCTTC. This gives the protein CASSTSGGSYNEQFF.